This TCR beta chain was sequenced in a study of response to subunit inactivated influenza vaccine. This clonotype occurred a few times. The antigen is unknown. A single record per CDR3 protein comes from TCRdb applying MiXCR to the RT-PCR reads. The sample shows approximately 300,000 distinct CDR3 sequences, approximately 21% of them seen only once. Study-wide findings and caveats: Authors suggested each seasonal flu vaccination may recruit only limited numbers of new T cells.

Unmatched junction bases numbered 7, after V lost 5 bases and J lost 0 bases. The CDR3 runs to 15 residues. CDR1 is MNHEY and CDR2 is SVGEGT in the germline V gene. Sequences were derived from PBMCs from blood, sampled 21 months after vaccination. The origin of this receptor is a man aged 50-75 years who received an inactivated influenza vaccine. The rearrangement uses TRBV6-2 or TRBV6-3 and TRBJ2-7, with 7 bases identical to TRBD1. The CDR3 region has the DNA TGTGCCAGCAGTCCCCGGGACAGATCCTCCTACGAGCAGTACTTC. It translates to CASSPRDRSSYEQYF.